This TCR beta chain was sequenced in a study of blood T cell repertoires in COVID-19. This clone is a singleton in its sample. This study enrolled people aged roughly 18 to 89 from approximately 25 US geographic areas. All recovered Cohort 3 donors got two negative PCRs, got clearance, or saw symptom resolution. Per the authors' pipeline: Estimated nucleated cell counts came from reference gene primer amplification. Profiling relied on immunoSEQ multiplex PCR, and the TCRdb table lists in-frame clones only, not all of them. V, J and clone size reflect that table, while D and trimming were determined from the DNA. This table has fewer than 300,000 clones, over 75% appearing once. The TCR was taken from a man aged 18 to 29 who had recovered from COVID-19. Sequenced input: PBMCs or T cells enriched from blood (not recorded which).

CDR3 in amino acids: CAIETGLNYGYTF. CDR3 DNA sequence: TGTGCCATTGAGACAGGGCTAAACTATGGCTACACCTTC. V is TRBV12-3 or TRBV12-4 and J is TRBJ1-2, with 7 bases that match TRBD1. CDR3 length: 13 amino acids. V shed 10 bases, J shed 2 bases, and the junction held 7 bases outside the gene matches.